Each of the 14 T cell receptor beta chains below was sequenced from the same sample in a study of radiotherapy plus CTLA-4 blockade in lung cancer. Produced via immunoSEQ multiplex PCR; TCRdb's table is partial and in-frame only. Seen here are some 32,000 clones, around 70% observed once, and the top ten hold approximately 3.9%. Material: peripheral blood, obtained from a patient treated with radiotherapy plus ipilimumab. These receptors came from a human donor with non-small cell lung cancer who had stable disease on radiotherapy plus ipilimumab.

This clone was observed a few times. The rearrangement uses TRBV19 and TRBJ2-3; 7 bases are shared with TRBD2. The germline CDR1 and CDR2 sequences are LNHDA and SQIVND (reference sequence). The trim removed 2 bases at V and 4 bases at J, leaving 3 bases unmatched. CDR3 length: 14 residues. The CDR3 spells CASSIRAGADTQYF. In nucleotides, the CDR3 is TGTGCCAGTAGTATAAGGGCGGGAGCAGATACGCAGTATTTT.

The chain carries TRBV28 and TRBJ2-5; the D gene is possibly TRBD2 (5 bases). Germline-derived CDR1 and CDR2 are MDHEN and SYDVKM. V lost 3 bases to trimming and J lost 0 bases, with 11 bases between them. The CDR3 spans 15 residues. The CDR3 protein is CASSLGFGDQETQYF. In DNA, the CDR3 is TGTGCCAGCAGTTTGGGCTTCGGGGACCAAGAGACCCAGTACTTC.

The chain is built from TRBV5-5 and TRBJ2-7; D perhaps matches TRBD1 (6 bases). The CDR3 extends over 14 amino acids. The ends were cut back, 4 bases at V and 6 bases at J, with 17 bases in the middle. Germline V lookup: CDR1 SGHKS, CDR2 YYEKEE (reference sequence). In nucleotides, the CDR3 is TGTGCCAGCAGCGTATACAGGGAAATGAGCGAGCAGTACTTC. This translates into CASSVYREMSEQYF. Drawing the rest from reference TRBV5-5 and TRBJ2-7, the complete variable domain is DAGVTQSPTHLIKTRGQQVTLRCSPISGHKSVSWYQQVLGQGPQFIFQYYEKEERGRGNFPDRFSARQFPNYSSELNVNALLLGDSALYLCASSVYREMSEQYFGPGTRLTVT.

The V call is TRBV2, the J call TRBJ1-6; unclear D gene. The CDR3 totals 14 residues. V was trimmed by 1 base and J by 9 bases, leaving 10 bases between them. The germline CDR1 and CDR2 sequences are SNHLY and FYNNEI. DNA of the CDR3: TGTGCCAGCAGTGAAGGTTACGCGGGTTCACCCCTCCACTTT. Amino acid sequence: CASSEGYAGSPLHF.

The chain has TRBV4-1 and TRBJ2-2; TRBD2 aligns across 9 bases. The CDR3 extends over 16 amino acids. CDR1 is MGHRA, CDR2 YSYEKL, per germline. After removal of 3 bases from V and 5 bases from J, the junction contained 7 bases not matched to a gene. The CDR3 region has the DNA TGCGCCAGCAGCCATCCAGCGGGAGGCGGGACCGGGGAGCTGTTTTTT. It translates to CASSHPAGGGTGELFF.

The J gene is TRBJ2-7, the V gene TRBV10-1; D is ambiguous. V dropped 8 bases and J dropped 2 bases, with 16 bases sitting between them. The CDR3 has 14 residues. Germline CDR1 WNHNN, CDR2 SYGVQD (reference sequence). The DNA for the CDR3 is TGCGCCAGCTCCTCTGGGTCGGTCCCCTACGAGCAGTACTTC. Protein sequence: CASSSGSVPYEQYF.

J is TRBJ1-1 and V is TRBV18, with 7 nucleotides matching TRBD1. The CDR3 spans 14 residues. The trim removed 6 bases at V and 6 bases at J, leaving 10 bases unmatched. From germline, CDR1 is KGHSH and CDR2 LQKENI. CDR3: CASSPGTASSEAFF. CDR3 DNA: TGTGCCAGCTCCCCCGGGACAGCCTCGTCTGAAGCTTTCTTT.

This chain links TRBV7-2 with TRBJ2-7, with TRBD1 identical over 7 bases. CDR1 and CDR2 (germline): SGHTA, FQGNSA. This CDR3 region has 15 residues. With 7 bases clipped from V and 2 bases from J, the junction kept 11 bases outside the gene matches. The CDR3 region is CASTPSTGSTYEQYF. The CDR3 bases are TGTGCCAGCACCCCCTCGACAGGGTCAACCTACGAGCAGTACTTC.

Here the CDR3 DNA reads TGCGCCAGCAGAGACAGGGTGGGGAACACCGGGGAGCTGTTTTTT. Translation: CASRDRVGNTGELFF. The V and J genes are TRBV5-1 and TRBJ2-2; 7 bases fit TRBD1. Germline CDR1 reads SGHRS; CDR2 reads YFSETQ. The CDR3 is 15 residues long. The ends lost 5 bases at V and 1 base at J; junction bases unmatched: 5.

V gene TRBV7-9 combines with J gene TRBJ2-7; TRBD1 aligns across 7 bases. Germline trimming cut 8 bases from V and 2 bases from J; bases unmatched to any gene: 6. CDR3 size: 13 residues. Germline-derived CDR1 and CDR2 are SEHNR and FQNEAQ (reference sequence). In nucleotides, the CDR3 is TGTGCCAGCGAAGGGGGCTTCCCCTACGAGCAGTACTTC. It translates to CASEGGFPYEQYF.

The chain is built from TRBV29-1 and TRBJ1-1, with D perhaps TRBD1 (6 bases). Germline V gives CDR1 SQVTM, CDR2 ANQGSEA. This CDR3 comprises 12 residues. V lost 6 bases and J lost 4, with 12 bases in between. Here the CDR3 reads CSVATGRTEAFF. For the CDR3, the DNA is TGCAGCGTCGCTACAGGGCGCACTGAAGCTTTCTTT.

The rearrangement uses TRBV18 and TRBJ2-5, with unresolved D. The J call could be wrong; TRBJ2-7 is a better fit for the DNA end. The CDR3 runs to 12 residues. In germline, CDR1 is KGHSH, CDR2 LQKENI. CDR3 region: CASSPSSYEQYF. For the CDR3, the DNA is TGTGCCAGCTCACCATCATCCTACGAGCAGTACTTC.

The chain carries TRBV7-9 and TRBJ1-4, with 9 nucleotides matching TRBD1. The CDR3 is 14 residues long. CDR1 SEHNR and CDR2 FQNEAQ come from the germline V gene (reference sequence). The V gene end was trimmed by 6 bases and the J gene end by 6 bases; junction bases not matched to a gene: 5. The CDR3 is CASRRTGDHEKLFF. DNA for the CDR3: TGTGCCAGCAGACGGACAGGGGACCATGAAAAACTGTTTTTT.

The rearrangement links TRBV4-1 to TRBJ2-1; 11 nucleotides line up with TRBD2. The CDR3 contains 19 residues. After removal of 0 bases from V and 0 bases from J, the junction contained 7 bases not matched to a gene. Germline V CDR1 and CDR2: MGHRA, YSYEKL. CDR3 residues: CASSQDPRTSGPSYNEQFF. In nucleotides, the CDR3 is TGCGCCAGCAGCCAAGACCCCCGGACTAGCGGGCCCTCCTACAATGAGCAGTTCTTC.